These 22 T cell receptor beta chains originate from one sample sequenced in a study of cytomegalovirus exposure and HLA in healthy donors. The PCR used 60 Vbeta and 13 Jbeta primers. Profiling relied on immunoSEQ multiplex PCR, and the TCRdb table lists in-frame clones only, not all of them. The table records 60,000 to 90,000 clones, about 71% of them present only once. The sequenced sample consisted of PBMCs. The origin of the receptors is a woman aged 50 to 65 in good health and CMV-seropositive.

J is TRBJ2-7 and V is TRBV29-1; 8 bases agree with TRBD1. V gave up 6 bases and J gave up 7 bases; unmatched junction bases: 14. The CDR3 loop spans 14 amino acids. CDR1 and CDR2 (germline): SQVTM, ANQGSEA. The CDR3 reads CSVADRVPVWEQYF. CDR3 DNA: TGCAGCGTGGCGGACAGGGTGCCTGTATGGGAGCAGTACTTC.

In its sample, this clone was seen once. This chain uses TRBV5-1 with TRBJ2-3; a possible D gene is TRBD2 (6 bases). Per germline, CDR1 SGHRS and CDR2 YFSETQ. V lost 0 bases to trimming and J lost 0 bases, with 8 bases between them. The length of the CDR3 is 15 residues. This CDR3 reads CASSLAAGSTDTQYF. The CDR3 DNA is TGCGCCAGCAGCTTGGCGGCGGGAAGCACAGATACGCAGTATTTT.

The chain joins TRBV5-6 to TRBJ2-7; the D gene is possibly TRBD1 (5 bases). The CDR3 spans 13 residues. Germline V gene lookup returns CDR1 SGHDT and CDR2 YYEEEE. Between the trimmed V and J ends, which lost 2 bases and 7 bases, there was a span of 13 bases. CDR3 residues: CASSFAGNREQYF. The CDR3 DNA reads TGTGCCAGCAGCTTCGCAGGGAATCGGGAGCAGTACTTC.

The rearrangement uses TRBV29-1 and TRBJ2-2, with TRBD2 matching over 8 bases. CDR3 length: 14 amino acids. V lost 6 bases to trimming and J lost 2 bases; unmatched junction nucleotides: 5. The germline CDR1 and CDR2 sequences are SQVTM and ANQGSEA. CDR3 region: CSVAGASNTGELFF. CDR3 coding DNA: TGCAGCGTAGCGGGAGCCTCAAACACCGGGGAGCTGTTTTTT.

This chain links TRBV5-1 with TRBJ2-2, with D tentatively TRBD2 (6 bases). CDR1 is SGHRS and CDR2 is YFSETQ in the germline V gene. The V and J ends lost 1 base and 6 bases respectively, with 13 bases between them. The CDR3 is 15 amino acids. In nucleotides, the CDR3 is TGCGCCAGCAGCTTGTTAGCGGAGACGGCCGGGGAGCTGTTTTTT. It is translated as CASSLLAETAGELFF.

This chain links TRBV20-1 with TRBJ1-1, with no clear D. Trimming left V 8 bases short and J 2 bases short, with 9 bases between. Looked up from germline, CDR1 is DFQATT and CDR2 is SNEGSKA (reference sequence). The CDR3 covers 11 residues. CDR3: CSYSGNTEAFF. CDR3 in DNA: TGCAGTTACAGCGGTAACACTGAAGCTTTCTTT.

CDR3 nucleotide sequence: TGTGCCAGCAAACTAGCGGGGGCCAAGAGGAATACGCAGTATTTT. It yields the protein CASKLAGAKRNTQYF. The V and J genes are TRBV2 and TRBJ2-3; TRBD2 aligns across 11 bases. V was clipped by 7 bases and J by 7 bases; unmatched bases: 10. This CDR3 has 15 residues. CDR1 SNHLY and CDR2 FYNNEI come from the germline V gene.

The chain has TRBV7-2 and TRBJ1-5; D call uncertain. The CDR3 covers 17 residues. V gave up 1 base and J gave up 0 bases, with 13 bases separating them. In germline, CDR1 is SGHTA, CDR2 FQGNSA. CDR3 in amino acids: CASSLVGVPYSNQPQHF. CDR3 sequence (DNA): TGTGCCAGCAGCTTAGTCGGGGTCCCGTATAGCAATCAGCCCCAGCATTTT.

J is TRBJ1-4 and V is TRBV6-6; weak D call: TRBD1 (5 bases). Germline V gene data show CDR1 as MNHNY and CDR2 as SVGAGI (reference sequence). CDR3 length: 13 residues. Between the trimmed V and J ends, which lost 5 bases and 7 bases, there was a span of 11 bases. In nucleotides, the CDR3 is TGTGCCAGCAGTGACCCAAGGGGTGAAAAACTGTTTTTT. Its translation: CASSDPRGEKLFF.

Here the CDR3 reads CSVVMTGASNQPQHF. The CDR3 nucleotides are TGCAGCGTTGTAATGACAGGAGCTAGCAATCAGCCCCAGCATTTT. The V call is TRBV29-1, the J call TRBJ1-5; tentative D call: TRBD1 (6 bases). CDR3 length: 15 amino acids. Looked up from germline, CDR1 is SQVTM and CDR2 is ANQGSEA. V shed 4 bases and J shed 0 bases, with 13 bases lying between them.

In DNA, the CDR3 is TGTGCCAGCAGAATCCAGGGCAATCAGCCCCAGCATTTT. Amino acids: CASRIQGNQPQHF. The V call is TRBV6-4, the J call TRBJ1-5; D remains unclear. The CDR3 covers 13 residues. The V gene's germline CDR1 is MRHNA and CDR2 SNTAGT. V was pared by 6 bases and J by 2 bases, with 8 bases between.

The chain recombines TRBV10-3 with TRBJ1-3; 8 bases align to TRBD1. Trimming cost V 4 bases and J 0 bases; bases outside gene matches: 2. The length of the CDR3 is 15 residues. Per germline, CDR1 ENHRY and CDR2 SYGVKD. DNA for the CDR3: TGTGCCATCAGTGGACAGGGGCCCTCTGGAAACACCATATATTTT. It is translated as CAISGQGPSGNTIYF.

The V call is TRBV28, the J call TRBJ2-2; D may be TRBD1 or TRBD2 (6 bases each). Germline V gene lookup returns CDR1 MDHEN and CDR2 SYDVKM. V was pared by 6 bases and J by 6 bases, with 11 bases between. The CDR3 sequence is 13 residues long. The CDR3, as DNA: TGTGCCAGCAGATTAGGGGGGTCCGGGGAGCTGTTTTTT. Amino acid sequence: CASRLGGSGELFF.

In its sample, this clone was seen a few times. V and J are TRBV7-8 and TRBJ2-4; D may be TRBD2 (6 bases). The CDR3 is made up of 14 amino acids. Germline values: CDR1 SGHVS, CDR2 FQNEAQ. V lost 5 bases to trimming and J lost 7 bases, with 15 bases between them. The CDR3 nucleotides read TGTGCCAGCAGCCAAGCGGGCGGTGGGAACATTCAGTACTTC. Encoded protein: CASSQAGGGNIQYF.

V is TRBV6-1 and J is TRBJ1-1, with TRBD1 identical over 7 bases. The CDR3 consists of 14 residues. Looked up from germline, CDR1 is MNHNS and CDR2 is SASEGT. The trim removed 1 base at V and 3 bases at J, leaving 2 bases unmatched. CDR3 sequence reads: CASSEEGQYTEAFF. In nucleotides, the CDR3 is TGTGCCAGCAGTGAAGAGGGACAGTACACTGAAGCTTTCTTT.

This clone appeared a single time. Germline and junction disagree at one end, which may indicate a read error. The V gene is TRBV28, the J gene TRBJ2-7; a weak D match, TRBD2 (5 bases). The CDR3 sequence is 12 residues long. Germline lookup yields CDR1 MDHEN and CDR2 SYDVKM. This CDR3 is CAISLYPGEQYF. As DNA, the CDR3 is TGTGCCATCAGTTTGTACCCGGGGGAGCAGTACTTC.

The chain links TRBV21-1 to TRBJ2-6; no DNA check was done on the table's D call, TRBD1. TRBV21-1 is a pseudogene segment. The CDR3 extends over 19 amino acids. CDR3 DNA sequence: TGTGCCAGCAGCAAAGAAGGGACAGGGCGCCTCTCTGGGGCCAACGTCCTGACTTTC. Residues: CASSKEGTGRLSGANVLTF.

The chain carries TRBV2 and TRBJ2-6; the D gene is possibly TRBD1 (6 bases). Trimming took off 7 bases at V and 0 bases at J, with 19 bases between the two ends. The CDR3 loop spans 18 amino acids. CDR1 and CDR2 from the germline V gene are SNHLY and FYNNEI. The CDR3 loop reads CASNLQGLPSSGANVLTF. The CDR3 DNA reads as TGTGCCAGCAATCTCCAGGGGCTACCTTCCTCTGGGGCCAACGTCCTGACTTTC.

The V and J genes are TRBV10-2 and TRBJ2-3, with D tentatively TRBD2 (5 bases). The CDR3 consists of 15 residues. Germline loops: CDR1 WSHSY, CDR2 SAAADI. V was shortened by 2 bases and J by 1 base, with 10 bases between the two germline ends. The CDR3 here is CASSEPGLRTDTQYF. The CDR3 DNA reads TGCGCCAGCAGTGAGCCAGGACTTCGCACAGATACGCAGTATTTT.

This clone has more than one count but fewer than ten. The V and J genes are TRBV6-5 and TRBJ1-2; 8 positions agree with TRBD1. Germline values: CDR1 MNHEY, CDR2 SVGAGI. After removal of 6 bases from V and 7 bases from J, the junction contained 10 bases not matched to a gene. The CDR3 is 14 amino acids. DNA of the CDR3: TGTGCCAGCAGACCCCCGGGACAGGTTGCTGGCTACACCTTC. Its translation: CASRPPGQVAGYTF.

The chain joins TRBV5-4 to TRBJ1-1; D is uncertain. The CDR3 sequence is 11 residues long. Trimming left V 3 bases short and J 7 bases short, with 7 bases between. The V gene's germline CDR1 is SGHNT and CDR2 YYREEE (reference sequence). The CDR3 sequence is CASSSQIEAFF. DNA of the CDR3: TGTGCCAGCAGCTCCCAGATTGAAGCTTTCTTT.

The CDR3 DNA reads as TGTGCCAGCAGATCGGGGTTTAACTATGGCTACACCTTC. Translation: CASRSGFNYGYTF. This chain links TRBV7-2 with TRBJ1-2; D not resolved. The CDR3 spans 13 residues. V was cut by 6 bases and J by 1 base, with 9 bases left in between. Germline V gene sequence: CDR1 SGHTA, CDR2 FQGNSA.